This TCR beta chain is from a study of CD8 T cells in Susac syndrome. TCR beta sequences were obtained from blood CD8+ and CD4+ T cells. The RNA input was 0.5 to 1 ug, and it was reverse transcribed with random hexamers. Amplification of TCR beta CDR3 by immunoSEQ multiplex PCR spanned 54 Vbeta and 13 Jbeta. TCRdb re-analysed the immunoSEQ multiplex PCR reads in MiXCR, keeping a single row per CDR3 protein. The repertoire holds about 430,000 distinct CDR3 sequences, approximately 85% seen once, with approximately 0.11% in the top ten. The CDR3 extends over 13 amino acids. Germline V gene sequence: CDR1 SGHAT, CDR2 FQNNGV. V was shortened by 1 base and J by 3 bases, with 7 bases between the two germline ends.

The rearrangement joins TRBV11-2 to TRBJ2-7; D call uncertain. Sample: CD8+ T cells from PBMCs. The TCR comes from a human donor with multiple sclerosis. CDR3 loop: CASSLVPFYEQYF. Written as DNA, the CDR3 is TGTGCCAGCAGCTTAGTCCCGTTCTACGAGCAGTACTTC.